The clone carrying this T cell receptor (beta chain) was observed many times. Its target is not known. The record originates from a study of shared clonotypes between healthy human individuals. Study-wide points: Among four donors, approximately 5% of naive CD4 clonotypes were found in common.

Germline-derived CDR1 and CDR2 are MNHEY and SVGAGI. V was clipped by 0 bases and J by 4 bases, with 9 bases between them. This CDR3 is 14 amino acids long. Assay execution took place at the deep level. Here immunoSEQ multiplex PCR was the method, and the copy in TCRdb shows in-frame clones only, minus some. Of around 1,000,000 clones listed, approximately 80% are singletons. The rearrangement joins TRBV6-5 to TRBJ1-2, with a tentative D call TRBD1 (6 bases). The sample taken for sequencing was memory CD4+ T cells from PBMCs. Documented subset: CD45RA-negative fraction. The origin of this receptor is a man in his late teens or twenties in good health. Some clones in this sample may be carry-over from other donors' samples. In DNA, the CDR3 is TGTGCCAGCAGTTACTCCGCAGGGGTCTATGGCTACACCTTC. This gives the protein CASSYSAGVYGYTF.